The 25 T cell receptor beta chains below were found in one sample sequenced in a study of CD4+ T cells in melanoma. Some clones are missing from TCRdb's copy, which holds only in-frame ones; the method was immunoSEQ multiplex PCR. Among some 50,000 clones listed, 85% to 90% were seen once. The sequencing input was peripheral blood. These receptors originate from a human donor with melanoma.

The rearrangement links TRBV7-9 to TRBJ2-5, with 11 bases fitting TRBD1. Germline V CDR1 and CDR2: SEHNR, FQNEAQ (reference sequence). This CDR3 has 16 residues. V lost 5 bases to trimming and J lost 4 bases; unmatched junction nucleotides: 9. CDR3 sequence reads: CASSGTGTGGGETQYF. In DNA form, the CDR3 reads TGTGCCAGCAGCGGCACCGGGACAGGGGGTGGAGAGACCCAGTACTTC.

The chain uses TRBV28 and TRBJ2-3; 9 nucleotides line up with TRBD2. The ends lost 5 bases at V and 4 bases at J; junction bases unmatched: 10. CDR1 is MDHEN, CDR2 SYDVKM, per germline. This CDR3 region has 16 residues. CDR3 DNA: TGTGCCAGCAGTACACAAGCGGGGGGCGGGGCAGATACGCAGTATTTT. Translating it yields CASSTQAGGGADTQYF.

The J gene is TRBJ2-5, the V gene TRBV5-1; no clear D. Per germline, CDR1 SGHRS and CDR2 YFSETQ. V shed 0 bases and J shed 2 bases, with 11 bases lying between them. This CDR3 comprises 15 residues. CDR3 in amino acids: CASSLAGQLQETQYF. DNA for the CDR3: TGCGCCAGCAGCTTGGCCGGCCAGCTACAAGAGACCCAGTACTTC.

This clone was counted a single time. The genes are TRBV4-2 and TRBJ2-2; 9 positions agree with TRBD2. Looked up from germline, CDR1 is LGHNA and CDR2 is YNFKEQ. V shed 1 base and J 6 bases; nucleotides not matched to a gene: 6. The length of the CDR3 is 16 residues. CDR3 sequence (DNA): TGTGCCAGCAGCCAAGTTGGCGGGGGGGCTGCCGGGGAGCTGTTTTTT. It encodes CASSQVGGGAAGELFF.

The rearrangement links TRBV19 to TRBJ2-7, with unresolved D. Looked up from germline, CDR1 is LNHDA and CDR2 is SQIVND (reference sequence). This CDR3 is built from 13 residues. Trimming left V 3 bases short and J 1 base short, with 7 bases between. This CDR3 reads CASSIQLSYEQYF. The CDR3 nucleotides read TGTGCCAGTAGTATTCAGCTTTCCTACGAGCAGTACTTC.

The chain combines TRBV15 with TRBJ2-7; D unresolved. The germline V gene has CDR1 LNHNV and CDR2 YYDKDF (reference sequence). This CDR3 is 16 amino acids long. Trimming took 0 bases from V and 0 from J, leaving 12 bases between them. CDR3 residues: CATSRDKGSPSYEQYF. The CDR3 bases are TGTGCCACCAGCAGAGATAAGGGCAGTCCCTCCTACGAGCAGTACTTC.

The genes are TRBV5-8 and TRBJ1-5; possibly TRBD1 for D (6 bases). CDR1 is SGHTS, CDR2 YDEGEE, per germline. This CDR3 has 16 residues. V gave up 4 bases and J gave up 2 bases, with 16 bases separating them. This chain's CDR3 is CASSDPQGHGNQPQHF. CDR3 sequence (DNA): TGTGCCAGCAGCGACCCGCAGGGGCATGGCAATCAGCCCCAGCATTTT.

The rearrangement uses TRBV4-3 and TRBJ1-3; D not resolved. CDR1 is LGHNA and CDR2 is YSLEER in the germline V gene. CDR3 length: 15 amino acids. V lost 0 bases, J lost 0 bases, and 6 bases lay in between. CDR3 nucleotide sequence: TGCGCCAGCAGCCAAGATCTTTTCTCTGGAAACACCATATATTTT. Its translation is CASSQDLFSGNTIYF.

This chain uses TRBV7-2 with TRBJ2-1; the D gene is possibly TRBD2 (5 bases). Trimming left V 0 bases short and J 2 bases short, with 11 bases between. Germline V gene data show CDR1 as SGHTA and CDR2 as FQGNSA. The CDR3 covers 16 residues. CDR3 nucleotides: TGTGCCAGCAGCTTAGCGTCTAGCAGCCCCTACAATGAGCAGTTCTTC. It encodes CASSLASSSPYNEQFF. Based on the CDR3 plus reference TRBV7-2 and TRBJ2-1, the full variable domain is GAGVSQSPSNKVTEKGKDVELRCDPISGHTALYWYRQSLGQGLEFLIYFQGNSAPDKSGLPSDRFSAERTGGSVSTLTIQRTQQEDSAVYLCASSLASSSPYNEQFFGPGTRLTVL.

The chain employs TRBV6-6 and TRBJ1-2; 8 bases match TRBD1. Per the germline V gene, CDR1 is MNHNY and CDR2 is SVGAGI (reference sequence). With 6 bases clipped from V and 7 bases from J, the junction kept 10 bases outside the gene matches. The CDR3 covers 14 residues. The CDR3 loop reads CASRPTIQGAGYTF. The CDR3 coding sequence is TGTGCCAGCAGACCAACTATCCAGGGGGCTGGCTACACCTTC.

This chain's CDR3 is CASRTGGWQFF. CDR3 bases: TGTGCCAGCAGGACCGGGGGTTGGCAGTTCTTC. This chain uses TRBV11-2 with TRBJ2-1; D perhaps matches TRBD2 (6 bases). Trimming stripped 6 bases from V and 12 bases from J, with 12 bases between. CDR1 and CDR2 (germline): SGHAT, FQNNGV. CDR3 length: 11 residues.

J is TRBJ1-1 and V is TRBV18; D unresolved. V lost 1 base and J lost 1, with 7 bases in between. The length of the CDR3 is 14 residues. Germline-derived CDR1 and CDR2 are KGHSH and LQKENI. The CDR3 DNA is TGTGCCAGCTCACCACAGGGTGAGAACACTGAAGCTTTCTTT. Translating gives CASSPQGENTEAFF.

The gene calls are TRBV13 and TRBJ2-1, with D tentatively TRBD1 (6 bases). V was shortened by 5 bases and J by 0 bases, with 17 bases between the two germline ends. Germline-derived CDR1 and CDR2 are PRHDT and FYEKMQ (reference sequence). The length of the CDR3 is 17 residues. The CDR3 DNA reads as TGTGCCAGCAGCACTGGGGTACAGGGTCCCTCCTACAATGAGCAGTTCTTC. This encodes CASSTGVQGPSYNEQFF. The full variable domain, with the rest looked up from reference TRBV13 and TRBJ2-1, is AAGVIQSPRHLIKEKRETATLKCYPIPRHDTVYWYQQGPGQDPQFLISFYEKMQSDKGSIPDRFSAQQFSDYHSELNMSSLELGDSALYFCASSTGVQGPSYNEQFFGPGTRLTVL.

The chain carries TRBV6-5 and TRBJ1-1; tentatively, D is TRBD1 (5 bases). Per germline, CDR1 MNHEY and CDR2 SVGAGI. Trimming pared 7 bases from V and 5 bases from J, leaving 14 bases between. The CDR3 spans 13 residues. In DNA, the CDR3 is TGTGCCAGCATATCGGGGGGAATTACTGAAGCTTTCTTT. Protein: CASISGGITEAFF.

This clone appeared a few times. The chain combines TRBV29-1 with TRBJ1-2; tentatively, D is TRBD1 (6 bases). The CDR3 sequence is 11 residues long. The germline gives CDR1 SQVTM, CDR2 ANQGSEA. Trimming stripped 3 bases from V and 8 bases from J, with 10 bases between. CDR3 coding DNA: TGCAGCGTTGAGGGGGCGGAAGGCTACACCTTC. Translating gives CSVEGAEGYTF.

The V call is TRBV9, the J call TRBJ2-6, with D perhaps being TRBD1 or TRBD2 (5 bases each). Germline lookup yields CDR1 SGDLS and CDR2 YYNGEE. V lost 3 bases, J lost 8 bases, and 21 bases lay in between. CDR3 length equals 17 residues. Here the CDR3 DNA reads TGTGCCAGCAGCGGATGGGACGGAGCTTTCGAGACCAACGTCCTGACTTTC. This codes for CASSGWDGAFETNVLTF.

V usage is TRBV28 and J usage is TRBJ2-3; D gene unclear. The V and J ends lost 3 bases and 1 base respectively, with 5 bases between them. The CDR3 consists of 13 residues. The germline gives CDR1 MDHEN, CDR2 SYDVKM. CDR3 in amino acids: CASSFMGTDTQYF. In nucleotides, the CDR3 is TGTGCCAGCAGTTTTATGGGCACAGATACGCAGTATTTT. Looking up the rest from reference TRBV28 and TRBJ2-3 gives the full variable domain: DVKVTQSSRYLVKRTGEKVFLECVQDMDHENMFWYRQDPGLGLRLIYFSYDVKMKEKGDIPEGYSVSREKKERFSLILESASTNQTSMYLCASSFMGTDTQYFGPGTRLTVL.

V gene TRBV11-2 combines with J gene TRBJ1-1; D is undetermined. Trimming removed 3 bases at V and 1 base at J, with 0 bases between. The V gene's germline CDR1 is SGHAT and CDR2 FQNNGV. The CDR3 consists of 11 residues. As DNA, the CDR3 is TGTGCCAGCAGCTTGAACACTGAAGCTTTCTTT. It yields the protein CASSLNTEAFF.

The chain uses TRBV25-1 and TRBJ2-1, with a weak D call TRBD1 (5 bases). The ends were cut back, 4 bases at V and 3 bases at J, with 16 bases in the middle. Germline CDR1 reads MGHDK; CDR2 reads SYGVNS. CDR3 size: 16 residues. The CDR3 protein is CASSAKTVLDYNEQFF. As DNA, the CDR3 is TGTGCCAGCAGTGCCAAGACAGTCTTAGACTACAATGAGCAGTTCTTC.

The rearrangement links TRBV7-9 to TRBJ2-3, with 11 bases aligning to TRBD2. The V segment lost 5 bases and the J segment 6 bases; nucleotides outside the gene matches: 7. CDR3 length: 15 residues. In germline, CDR1 is SEHNR, CDR2 FQNEAQ (reference sequence). The CDR3 loop is CASSRTSGLGDTQYF. Written as DNA, the CDR3 is TGTGCCAGCAGCCGGACTAGCGGGTTGGGGGATACGCAGTATTTT.

V is TRBV28 and J is TRBJ1-2; TRBD1 agrees at 7 bases. CDR3 length: 15 amino acids. CDR1 and CDR2 from the germline V gene are MDHEN and SYDVKM. V was clipped by 5 bases and J by 4 bases; unmatched bases: 10. The CDR3 reads CASSTQSGGFYGYTF. In DNA form, the CDR3 reads TGTGCCAGCAGTACACAGTCAGGGGGTTTCTATGGCTACACCTTC.

V and J are TRBV28 and TRBJ2-5; 7 bases fit TRBD2. In germline, CDR1 is MDHEN, CDR2 SYDVKM. V gave up 2 bases and J gave up 4 bases; unmatched junction bases: 4. This CDR3 comprises 14 residues. DNA for the CDR3: TGTGCCAGCAGTTTAGGCGGGGGTTCAGAGACCCAGTACTTC. Translating it yields CASSLGGGSETQYF.

The chain employs TRBV14 and TRBJ2-7, with 8 bases lining up with TRBD1. The CDR3 consists of 14 residues. Unmatched junction bases numbered 3, after V lost 2 bases and J lost 3 bases. Germline CDR1 is SGHDN and CDR2 is FVKESK. The CDR3 sequence is CASSQPGTGYEQYF. CDR3 bases: TGTGCCAGCAGCCAACCCGGGACAGGCTACGAGCAGTACTTC.

The V gene is TRBV12-5, the J gene TRBJ2-1, with D unclear. The CDR3 runs to 13 residues. Germline V CDR1 and CDR2: LGHNT, FRNRAP. Trimming took 4 bases from V and 6 from J, leaving 10 bases between them. CDR3 DNA: TGTGCTAGTGGTTGGCACGCGCCCAATGAGCAGTTCTTC. This gives the protein CASGWHAPNEQFF.

J is TRBJ1-2 and V is TRBV30; tentative D call: TRBD1 (5 bases). This CDR3 region has 16 residues. V dropped 1 base and J dropped 5 bases, with 20 bases sitting between them. Germline V gives CDR1 GTSNPN, CDR2 SVGIG (reference sequence). The CDR3 DNA follows: TGTGCCTGGAGTGCAATCCCACAGGCAAGGCGTTATGGCTACACCTTC. Amino acid sequence: CAWSAIPQARRYGYTF.